Listed below are T cell receptor beta chains from one sample, sequenced in a study of blood T cell repertoires in COVID-19. Sequenced by immunoSEQ multiplex PCR; TCRdb stores in-frame clones only, minus some. This table has more than 150,000 clones, around 83% appearing once. Source material: peripheral blood. Every receptor here comes from a man between 18 and 29 years old with acute or convalescent COVID-19. CDR3s include the opening cysteine and the closing phenylalanine or tryptophan. The D gene is left open where the match is weak. The size entry is marked missing in some rows and otherwise reads once, few, many or a size class.

J: TRBJ1-1
V: TRBV3-1/TRBV3-2
D: -
size: -
DNA: TGTGCCAGCAGCGTAGGGGGAAGGGACACTGAAGCTTTCTTT
CDR3: CASSVGGRDTEAFF

J: TRBJ1-6
V: TRBV30
D: -
size: few
DNA: TGTGCCTGGAGCCCCGGACGGACTTTGGCCCTCCACTTT
CDR3: CAWSPGRTLALHF

J: TRBJ2-5
V: TRBV6-5
D: TRBD2
size: -
DNA: TGTGCCAGCAGTTACTCCGCGGGGGGAGAGACCCAGTACTTC
CDR3: CASSYSAGGETQYF

J: TRBJ2-1
V: TRBV27
D: TRBD1
size: -
DNA: TGTGCCAGCAGTTCCGGGACAGGGATTCGTGAGCAGTTCTTC
CDR3: CASSSGTGIREQFF

J: TRBJ1-1
V: TRBV30
D: TRBD1
size: -
DNA: TGTGCCTGGAGCTATTTGATCGACAGGGGGGGAAGGACTGAAGCTTTCTTT
CDR3: CAWSYLIDRGGRTEAFF

J: TRBJ2-1
V: TRBV19
D: -
size: -
DNA: TGTGCCAGTAGGCGGGACTCAAGCTCCTACAATGAGCAGTTCTTC
CDR3: CASRRDSSSYNEQFF

J: TRBJ1-6
V: TRBV10-1
D: -
size: -
DNA: TGCGCCAGCAGTGAGGACAGGCTGTCACCCCTCCACTTT
CDR3: CASSEDRLSPLHF

J: TRBJ1-5
V: TRBV27
D: -
size: -
DNA: TGTGCCAGCAGTCGGTGGGGCAACAATCAGCCCCAGCATTTT
CDR3: CASSRWGNNQPQHF

J: TRBJ1-2
V: TRBV2
D: -
size: -
DNA: TGTGCCAGCTCTTCTAACTATGGCTACACCTTC
CDR3: CASSSNYGYTF

J: TRBJ2-4
V: TRBV2
D: TRBD1
size: -
DNA: TGTGCCAGCAGGGACAGGGGATTAGCCAAAAACATTCAGTACTTC
CDR3: CASRDRGLAKNIQYF

J: TRBJ2-5
V: TRBV5-1
D: -
size: -
DNA: TGCGCCAGCAGCGATGGGACTTCGTTGGGCGCCCAGTACTTC
CDR3: CASSDGTSLGAQYF

J: TRBJ1-5
V: TRBV19
D: -
size: once
DNA: TGTGCCAGTAGTTCCGGGGGGCCAGGTCAGCCCCAGCATTTT
CDR3: CASSSGGPGQPQHF

J: TRBJ1-2
V: TRBV5-1
D: -
size: -
DNA: TGCGCCAGCAGCTTGGCGGACGAGGGCTATGGCTACACCTTC
CDR3: CASSLADEGYGYTF

J: TRBJ1-6
V: TRBV4-1
D: TRBD1
size: -
DNA: TGCGCCAGCAGCCAGGAGGGACAGGGAGGATCACCCCTCCACTTT
CDR3: CASSQEGQGGSPLHF

J: TRBJ1-5
V: TRBV5-4
D: TRBD1
size: -
DNA: TGTGCCAGCAGCCCCGGGACAGGGGACAATCAGCCCCAGCATTTT
CDR3: CASSPGTGDNQPQHF

J: TRBJ1-2
V: TRBV3-1/TRBV3-2
D: TRBD1
size: -
DNA: TGTGCCAGCAGCCGAGACAGGGCCTATGGCTACACCTTC
CDR3: CASSRDRAYGYTF

J: TRBJ1-5
V: TRBV7-2
D: TRBD1
size: -
DNA: TGTGCCAGCAGCTTAGCCGGGGGGACAGGCGGCTCTCAGCCCCAGCATTTT
CDR3: CASSLAGGTGGSQPQHF

J: TRBJ2-3
V: TRBV9
D: -
size: -
DNA: TGTGCCAGCAGCGTAGCTACGGGATTCGGCACAGATACGCAGTATTTT
CDR3: CASSVATGFGTDTQYF

J: TRBJ1-1
V: TRBV6-1
D: TRBD1
size: -
DNA: TGTGCCAGCAGTGATTACGACAGGGATGAAGCTTTCTTT
CDR3: CASSDYDRDEAFF

J: TRBJ1-3
V: TRBV5-1
D: -
size: -
DNA: TGCGCCAGCAGCTTGGCGGGATTTGGAAACACCATATATTTT
CDR3: CASSLAGFGNTIYF

J: TRBJ2-1
V: TRBV7-8
D: TRBD2
size: -
DNA: TGTGCCAGCAGCTTAGTCGCGGTGGTCGGACTAGCGGGGGGCAATGAGCAGTTCTTC
CDR3: CASSLVAVVGLAGGNEQFF

J: TRBJ2-1
V: TRBV11-1
D: -
size: once
DNA: TGTGCCAGCAGCCTAGCGCTGCGGGGAGCTTACAATGAGCAGTTCTTC
CDR3: CASSLALRGAYNEQFF

J: TRBJ1-1
V: TRBV28
D: TRBD1
size: -
DNA: TGTGCCAGCAGTCCCGGACAGGTTGACACTGAAGCTTTCTTT
CDR3: CASSPGQVDTEAFF

J: TRBJ2-3
V: TRBV19
D: TRBD2
size: -
DNA: TGTGCCAGTAGCCCTAGCGGGGGTAGCACAGATACGCAGTATTTT
CDR3: CASSPSGGSTDTQYF

J: TRBJ1-6
V: TRBV18
D: TRBD1
size: -
DNA: TGTGCCAGCTCACCACGGACAGGTTCCCCCTATAATTCACCCCTCCACTTT
CDR3: CASSPRTGSPYNSPLHF

J: TRBJ1-2
V: TRBV6-1
D: TRBD1
size: -
DNA: TGTGCCAGCAGTGAGACAGGGGAAGGGAACTATGGCTACACCTTC
CDR3: CASSETGEGNYGYTF

J: TRBJ1-1
V: TRBV3-1/TRBV3-2
D: TRBD1
size: -
DNA: TGTGCCAGCAGCCACCCACAGGGGTACACTGAAGCTTTCTTT
CDR3: CASSHPQGYTEAFF

J: TRBJ2-5
V: TRBV24-1
D: TRBD2
size: -
DNA: TGTGCCACCAGTGATTTGGGGGGGGTGTCCCAAGAGACCCAGTACTTC
CDR3: CATSDLGGVSQETQYF

J: TRBJ2-1
V: TRBV3-1/TRBV3-2
D: -
size: -
DNA: TGTGCCAGCACCGAACAGGGAGTGGGTTACAATGAGCAGTTCTTC
CDR3: CASTEQGVGYNEQFF

J: TRBJ1-6
V: TRBV28
D: TRBD1
size: -
DNA: TGTGCCAGCAGTTCTTCCTCGACAGGGTATAATTCACCCCTCCACTTT
CDR3: CASSSSSTGYNSPLHF

J: TRBJ2-1
V: TRBV19
D: TRBD1
size: -
DNA: TGTGCCAGTAGTATTGACAGGGGTGGCAATGAGCAGTTCTTC
CDR3: CASSIDRGGNEQFF

J: TRBJ1-1
V: TRBV12-3/TRBV12-4
D: -
size: -
DNA: TGTGCCAGCAGTCGGACAGTCACTGAAGCTTTCTTT
CDR3: CASSRTVTEAFF

J: TRBJ1-2
V: TRBV7-9
D: TRBD1
size: -
DNA: TGTGCCAGCAGCTTAACCGGGACAGGGGGCTGGTATGGCTACACCTTC
CDR3: CASSLTGTGGWYGYTF

J: TRBJ2-5
V: TRBV5-1
D: -
size: -
DNA: TGCGCCAGCAGCTTGACCCCTAGGGGGAACCAAGAGACCCAGTACTTC
CDR3: CASSLTPRGNQETQYF

J: TRBJ2-2
V: TRBV7-9
D: TRBD1
size: once
DNA: TGTGCCAGCAGATCGGACAGGAAATCTACTAACACCGGGGAGCTGTTTTTT
CDR3: CASRSDRKSTNTGELFF

J: TRBJ1-2
V: TRBV7-2
D: -
size: -
DNA: TGTGCCAGCAGCCCGGAGGACAGAACCGGCTACACCTTC
CDR3: CASSPEDRTGYTF

J: TRBJ2-6
V: TRBV3-1/TRBV3-2
D: TRBD1
size: -
DNA: TGTGCCAGCAGCCAAGATGGGGACAGGTTCTTTGGTGGGGCCAACGTCCTGACTTTC
CDR3: CASSQDGDRFFGGANVLTF

J: TRBJ2-5
V: TRBV6-6
D: TRBD2
size: -
DNA: TGTGCCAGCAGTTACCCCACTAGCGGGGGAGGAGAGACCCAGTACTTC
CDR3: CASSYPTSGGGETQYF

J: TRBJ1-2
V: TRBV15
D: -
size: few
DNA: TGTGCCACCAGCAGAGATCGGCAGGGCTCTGGCTACACCTTC
CDR3: CATSRDRQGSGYTF

J: TRBJ1-1
V: TRBV25-1
D: -
size: -
DNA: TGTGCCAGCAGGGCGACGGACACGAGGAACACTGAAGCTTTCTTT
CDR3: CASRATDTRNTEAFF

J: TRBJ2-1
V: TRBV3-1/TRBV3-2
D: TRBD2
size: -
DNA: TGTGCCAGCAGCCAACCACCCGAGGGGCGGGGGGGCCCCCATGAGCAGTTCTTC
CDR3: CASSQPPEGRGGPHEQFF

J: TRBJ2-3
V: TRBV3-1/TRBV3-2
D: TRBD2
size: -
DNA: TGTGCCAGCAGACCCAGCGGGGGGGCCACAGATACGCAGTATTTT
CDR3: CASRPSGGATDTQYF

J: TRBJ1-5
V: TRBV3-1/TRBV3-2
D: -
size: once
DNA: TGTGCCAGCAGCCAAGGCTGGGGGGATGGTCAGCCCCAGCATTTT
CDR3: CASSQGWGDGQPQHF

J: TRBJ2-1
V: TRBV19
D: TRBD1
size: -
DNA: TGTGCCAGTAGTATTTGGGGACAGGGGAACAATGAGCAGTTCTTC
CDR3: CASSIWGQGNNEQFF

J: TRBJ1-2
V: TRBV11-2
D: TRBD1
size: -
DNA: TGTGCCAGCAGCTTAGGCCGGGACAGGGTGAGAGGCTACACCTTC
CDR3: CASSLGRDRVRGYTF

J: TRBJ1-5
V: TRBV7-8
D: -
size: -
DNA: TGTGCCAGCAGCTTAAATTGGGCGTCGCGCCAGCCCCAGCATTTT
CDR3: CASSLNWASRQPQHF

J: TRBJ1-5
V: TRBV3-1/TRBV3-2
D: TRBD1
size: few
DNA: TGTGCCAGCAGCCCTTCTGGACAGGGTGGTCAGCCCCAGCATTTT
CDR3: CASSPSGQGGQPQHF

J: TRBJ2-5
V: TRBV6-6
D: -
size: once
DNA: TGTGCCAGCAGTTACTCTCGGGGCCAAGAGACCCAGTACTTC
CDR3: CASSYSRGQETQYF

J: TRBJ1-1
V: TRBV10-1
D: -
size: -
DNA: TGCGCCAGCAGTGACACAGGTAAAGCGATGAACACTGAAGCTTTCTTT
CDR3: CASSDTGKAMNTEAFF

J: TRBJ2-3
V: TRBV10-2
D: -
size: -
DNA: TGCGCCAGCAGTGTTTGGGCAGGGGCGGCAGATACGCAGTATTTT
CDR3: CASSVWAGAADTQYF

J: TRBJ2-3
V: TRBV6-4
D: TRBD2
size: many
DNA: TGTGCCAGCAGTGAAACTAGCGGGGGTGCTAGCACAGATACGCAGTATTTT
CDR3: CASSETSGGASTDTQYF

J: TRBJ2-7
V: TRBV6-6
D: TRBD1
size: -
DNA: TGTGCCACGACAGGGGCGGTCACCTACGAGCAGTACTTC
CDR3: CATTGAVTYEQYF

J: TRBJ2-7
V: TRBV6-4
D: TRBD2
size: -
DNA: TGTGCCAGCAGTCCTTCCGGGGGGAAATCCTACGAGCAGTACTTC
CDR3: CASSPSGGKSYEQYF

J: TRBJ2-1
V: TRBV20-1
D: TRBD2
size: -
DNA: TGCAGTGCTAGTGGAGGAGCGGGGGGCATAAATGAGCAGTTCTTC
CDR3: CSASGGAGGINEQFF

J: TRBJ2-5
V: TRBV6-6
D: -
size: few
DNA: TGTGCCAGCAGCAGTAGGGGAGAGACCCAGTACTTC
CDR3: CASSSRGETQYF

J: TRBJ1-1
V: TRBV12-3/TRBV12-4
D: -
size: few
DNA: TGTGCCAGCAGTTATTCGTACACTGAAGCTTTCTTT
CDR3: CASSYSYTEAFF

J: TRBJ2-6
V: TRBV6-6
D: TRBD2
size: -
DNA: TGTGCCAGCAGTTACGGCGGGGGGGCTGGGGCCAACGTCCTGACTTTC
CDR3: CASSYGGGAGANVLTF

J: TRBJ1-1
V: TRBV24-1
D: TRBD1
size: -
DNA: TGTGCCACCAGTGATTCCTCCCTCCGGGACAGGGGTAGTAACACTGAAGCTTTCTTT
CDR3: CATSDSSLRDRGSNTEAFF

J: TRBJ2-5
V: TRBV5-1
D: TRBD2
size: -
DNA: TGCGCCAGCAGGTCTAGCGGGGGGATCCAAGAGACCCAGTACTTC
CDR3: CASRSSGGIQETQYF